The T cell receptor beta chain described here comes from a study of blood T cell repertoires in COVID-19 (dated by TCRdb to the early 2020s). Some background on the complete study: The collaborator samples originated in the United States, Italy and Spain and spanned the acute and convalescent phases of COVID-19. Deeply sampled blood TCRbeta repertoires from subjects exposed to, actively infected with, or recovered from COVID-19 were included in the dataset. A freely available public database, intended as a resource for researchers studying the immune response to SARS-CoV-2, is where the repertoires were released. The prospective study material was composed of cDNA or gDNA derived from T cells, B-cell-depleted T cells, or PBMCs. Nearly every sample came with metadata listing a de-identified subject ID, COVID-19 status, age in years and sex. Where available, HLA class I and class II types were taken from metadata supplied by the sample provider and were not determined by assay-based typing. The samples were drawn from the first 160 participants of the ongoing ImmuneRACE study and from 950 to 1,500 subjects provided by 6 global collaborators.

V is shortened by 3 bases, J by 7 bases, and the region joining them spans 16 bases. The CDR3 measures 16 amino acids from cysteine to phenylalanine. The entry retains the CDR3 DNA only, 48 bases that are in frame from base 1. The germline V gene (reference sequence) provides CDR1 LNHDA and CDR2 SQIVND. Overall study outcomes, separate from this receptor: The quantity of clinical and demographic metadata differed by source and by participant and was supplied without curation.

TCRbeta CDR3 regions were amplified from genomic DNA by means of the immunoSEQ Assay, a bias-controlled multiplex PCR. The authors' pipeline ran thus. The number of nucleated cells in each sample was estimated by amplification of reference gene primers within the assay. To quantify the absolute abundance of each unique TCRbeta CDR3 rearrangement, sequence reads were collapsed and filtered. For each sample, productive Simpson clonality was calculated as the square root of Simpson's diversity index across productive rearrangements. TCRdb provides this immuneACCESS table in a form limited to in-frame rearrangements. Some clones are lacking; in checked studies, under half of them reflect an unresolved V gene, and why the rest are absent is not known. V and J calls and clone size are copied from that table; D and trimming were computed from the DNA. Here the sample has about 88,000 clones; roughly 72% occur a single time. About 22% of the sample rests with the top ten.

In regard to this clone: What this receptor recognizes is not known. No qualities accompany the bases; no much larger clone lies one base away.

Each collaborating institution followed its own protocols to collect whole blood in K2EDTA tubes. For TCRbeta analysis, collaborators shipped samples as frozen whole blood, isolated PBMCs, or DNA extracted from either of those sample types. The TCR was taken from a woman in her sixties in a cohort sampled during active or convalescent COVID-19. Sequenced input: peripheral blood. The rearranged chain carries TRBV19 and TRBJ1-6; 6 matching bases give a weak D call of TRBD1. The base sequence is TGTGCCAGTAGTATCAGGGGAGGGTCGGACAATTCACCCCTCCACTTT. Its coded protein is CASSIRGGSDNSPLHF.